This is a list of T cell receptor beta chains from one sample in a study of regulatory T cells in long-lasting Graves disease. MiXCR, run by TCRdb on the multiplex PCR reads, gives a single entry per CDR3 protein. The top ten hold roughly 7% of the sample, which has around 450,000 distinct CDR3 sequences, roughly 21% seen once. The material was peripheral blood mononuclear cells (PBMCs), obtained when the disease was refractory, from a patient treated with antithyroid drugs. The receptor set was obtained from a female donor with Graves disease. The CDR3 runs from the conserved cysteine through the conserved F or W. A D gene is named only where the DNA matches it firmly. Size is stated for part of the rows, as once, few or many counts, or as a class when the clone is expanded.

V,D,J,size,DNA,CDR3
TRBV28,TRBD2,TRBJ2-7,many,TGTGCCAGCAGTCCGAGCGGGAGGAAGGACGAGCAGTACTTC,CASSPSGRKDEQYF
TRBV11-3,TRBD1,TRBJ1-2,many,TGTGCCAGCAGCGCCCGGACAGGGGAAAACTATGGCTACACCTTC,CASSARTGENYGYTF
TRBV12-3/TRBV12-4,TRBD1,TRBJ2-5,many,TGTGCCAGCAGTTACGGGACAGCCCAAGAGACCCAGTACTTC,CASSYGTAQETQYF
TRBV6-2/TRBV6-3,NA,TRBJ1-1,NA,TGTGCCAGCAGTACCGGGGGGGGGATAGCCTTGCTCGCTGAAGCTTTCTTT,CASSTGGGIALLAEAFF
TRBV28,TRBD2,TRBJ2-3,few,TGTGCCAGCAGTTTGGATCTAGCGGGGGCAGATACGCAGTATTTT,CASSLDLAGADTQYF
TRBV27,NA,TRBJ2-1,NA,TGTGCCAGCAGTCCCCTTGCCATCCGGGGTCAAAACAATGAGCAGTTCTTC,CASSPLAIRGQNNEQFF
TRBV20-1,TRBD1,TRBJ2-2,many,TGCAGTGCTATACAGGGGGCGTACGGGGAGCTGTTTTTT,CSAIQGAYGELFF
TRBV3-1,NA,TRBJ1-6,many,TGTGCCAGCAGCCAAGACGGCCGATCTCCCCTCCACTTT,CASSQDGRSPLHF
TRBV11-2,NA,TRBJ1-5,many,TGTGCCAGCAGTTTGGACGGGGGGACTCAGCCCCAGCATTTT,CASSLDGGTQPQHF
TRBV12-3/TRBV12-4,TRBD1,TRBJ2-1,NA,TGTGCCAACACTAAGGACAGGGGCCCTAACAATGAGCAGTTCTTC,CANTKDRGPNNEQFF
TRBV5-4,NA,TRBJ1-1,NA,TGTGCCAGCAGCTTCGGGACAACCATGAACACTGAAGCTTTCTTT,CASSFGTTMNTEAFF
TRBV7-8,TRBD2,TRBJ2-1,NA,TGTGCCAGCAGCTCGACTAGCGGTTACTCCTACAATGAGCAGTTCTTC,CASSSTSGYSYNEQFF
TRBV6-1,NA,TRBJ2-7,many,TGTGCCAGCAGTACAACCACGGGCACCGAGCAGTACTTC,CASSTTTGTEQYF
TRBV28,NA,TRBJ2-7,many,TGTGCCAGCAGCACCTCAGGATACGAGCAGTACTTC,CASSTSGYEQYF
TRBV2,NA,TRBJ1-2,NA,TGTGCCAGCAGTCCTGACAGATTCGGTGGCTACACCTTC,CASSPDRFGGYTF
TRBV4-1,TRBD2,TRBJ2-7,NA,TGCGCCAGCAGCCAGGGACTAGACTACGAGCAGTACTTC,CASSQGLDYEQYF
TRBV7-2,TRBD2,TRBJ2-5,NA,TGTGCCAGCAAACTAGCGGGGGTAAAAGAGACCCAGTACTTC,CASKLAGVKETQYF
TRBV29-1,NA,TRBJ2-5,few,TGCAGCGTTCGCCCGCAGGGAGGCGAGACCCAGTACTTC,CSVRPQGGETQYF
TRBV12-3/TRBV12-4,NA,TRBJ2-6,many,TGTGCCAGCAGTTCCCGGGGCGGAGCCAGCTCTGGGGCCAACGTCCTGACTTTC,CASSSRGGASSGANVLTF
TRBV4-1,TRBD1,TRBJ1-5,NA,TGCGCCAGCAGCCAACACGACAGGGGTGGGTATAGCAATCAGCCCCAGCATTTT,CASSQHDRGGYSNQPQHF
TRBV29-1,NA,TRBJ2-7,many,TGCAGCGTTGAAGATCGGAGCAGTAGCGGCGAGCAGTACTTC,CSVEDRSSSGEQYF
TRBV7-9,NA,TRBJ2-7,NA,TGTGCCAGCAGGAGCTCTGGGTACGAGCAGTACTTC,CASRSSGYEQYF
TRBV6-1,NA,TRBJ2-1,NA,TGTGCCAGCGGGGGGCAGAACTACAATGAGCAGTTCTTC,CASGGQNYNEQFF
TRBV28,TRBD2,TRBJ2-4,NA,TGTGCCAGCAGTGCTAGCGGGAGTTCAGCCAAAAACATTCAGTACTTC,CASSASGSSAKNIQYF
TRBV7-9,TRBD1,TRBJ1-5,NA,TGTGCCAGCAGCTCCCCAGGGGGTGGAGAGCCCCAGCATTTT,CASSSPGGGEPQHF
TRBV5-1,NA,TRBJ1-4,NA,TGCGCCAGCAGCTCCCAGGGGAATGAAAAACTGTTTTTT,CASSSQGNEKLFF
TRBV6-4,TRBD1,TRBJ1-5,NA,TGTGCCAGCAGTGACTCGCCTGGGACAGGGGAAACGTATAGCAATCAGCCCCAGCATTTT,CASSDSPGTGETYSNQPQHF
TRBV6-2/TRBV6-3,TRBD1,TRBJ1-1,many,TGTGCCAGCAGGCCGGACAGGGGGTTAGGAAGGAACACTGAAGCTTTCTTT,CASRPDRGLGRNTEAFF
TRBV6-5,NA,TRBJ1-6,many,TGTGCCAGCAGTTACTCTAATTCACCCCTCCACTTT,CASSYSNSPLHF
TRBV15,NA,TRBJ1-5,few,TGTGCCACCAGCGCGTGGATGGGTCAGCCCCAGCATTTT,CATSAWMGQPQHF
TRBV2,NA,TRBJ2-2,many,TGTGCCAGCAGAGGGGCTACGAACACCGGGGAGCTGTTTTTT,CASRGATNTGELFF
TRBV29-1,TRBD1,TRBJ1-2,NA,TGCAGCGTTGAAGACCAGACTATGGACAGGCGAACATACTATGGCTACACCTTC,CSVEDQTMDRRTYYGYTF
TRBV5-1,NA,TRBJ1-1,NA,TGCGCCAGCAGCTCTCCGACCGACACTGAAGCTTTCTTT,CASSSPTDTEAFF
TRBV2,NA,TRBJ2-3,NA,TGTGCCAGCAGTGAAAGTGGAACTGAAACAGATACGCAGTATTTT,CASSESGTETDTQYF
TRBV19,TRBD2,TRBJ2-2,NA,TGTGCTACCTCACGCCGGGAGGGGAACACCGGGGAGCTGTTTTTT,CATSRREGNTGELFF
TRBV4-2,TRBD2,TRBJ2-2,NA,TGTGCCAGCACCCCGTGGGGCGGGAGGCTGAACACCGGGGAGCTGTTTTTT,CASTPWGGRLNTGELFF
TRBV27,NA,TRBJ1-1,many,TGTGCCAGCAGTAAACAGAGATCAAACACTGAAGCTTTCTTT,CASSKQRSNTEAFF
TRBV28,NA,TRBJ2-5,many,TGTGCCAGCAGTTTTCCAGGACAAGAGACCCAGTACTTC,CASSFPGQETQYF
TRBV28,NA,TRBJ1-5,many,TGTGCCAGCAGAACTACTGACGGATATAGCAATCAGCCCCAGCATTTT,CASRTTDGYSNQPQHF
TRBV28,NA,TRBJ2-2,NA,TGTGCCAGCACGGAAGGGGGGAACACCGGGGAGCTGTTTTTT,CASTEGGNTGELFF
TRBV12-3/TRBV12-4,NA,TRBJ1-5,many,TGTGCCAGCAGTTTGGGGCAGAGCAATCAGCCCCAGCATTTT,CASSLGQSNQPQHF
TRBV5-1,NA,TRBJ1-3,NA,TGCGCCAGCAGCTTGGGATTCGTAGCTGCAGGAAACACCATATATTTT,CASSLGFVAAGNTIYF
TRBV15,NA,TRBJ2-5,many,TGTGCCACCAGCAGAGCGACCCAAGAGACCCAGTACTTC,CATSRATQETQYF
TRBV7-3,TRBD1,TRBJ2-3,few,TGTGCCAGCAGCCAAGGGGGCTGGGACAGAAGCACAGATACGCAGTATTTT,CASSQGGWDRSTDTQYF
TRBV7-9,NA,TRBJ2-1,NA,TGTGCCAGCACTCAAAAGGGATATGAGCAGTTCTTC,CASTQKGYEQFF
TRBV20-1,NA,TRBJ2-3,few,TGCAGTGCTAGAGATCCCCGGGCAGGGTTCACAGATACGCAGTATTTT,CSARDPRAGFTDTQYF
TRBV3-1,TRBD1,TRBJ2-7,NA,TGTGCCAGCACCCCGGGACAGGGGCCTTACGAGCAGTACTTC,CASTPGQGPYEQYF
TRBV11-2,TRBD1,TRBJ1-6,many,TGTGCCAGCAGCTTAGGACAGGGGTTCTCACCCCTCCACTTT,CASSLGQGFSPLHF
TRBV6-1,NA,TRBJ1-5,many,TGTGCCAGCAGCTCTCAGGCCCCCGTACCAAATCAGCCCCAGCATTTT,CASSSQAPVPNQPQHF
TRBV20-1,NA,TRBJ2-5,many,TGCAGTGCTCCCTTCCGAAACCAAGAGACCCAGTACTTC,CSAPFRNQETQYF
TRBV5-4,NA,TRBJ1-2,once,TGTGCCAGCAGCTTCGACAGCCAAGACTCCTATGGCTACACCTTC,CASSFDSQDSYGYTF
TRBV19,NA,TRBJ1-1,few,TGTGCCAGTAACGCCAGGAGAAACACTGAAGCTTTCTTT,CASNARRNTEAFF
TRBV5-1,NA,TRBJ2-2,NA,TGCGCCAGCAGCCCCGGGACCGACACCGGGGAGCTGTTTTTT,CASSPGTDTGELFF
TRBV20-1,TRBD2,TRBJ2-5,many,TGCAGTGCTAGGCTACCTAGCGGGAGAGTTGAGACCCAGTACTTC,CSARLPSGRVETQYF
TRBV28,TRBD1,TRBJ2-7,many,TGTGCCAGCAGTAACTTGGGACAGGGGGTCGTCGAGCAGTACTTC,CASSNLGQGVVEQYF
TRBV5-1,NA,TRBJ2-1,NA,TGCGCCAGCAGCTTGGGTCTAGAGGATGAGCAGTTCTTC,CASSLGLEDEQFF
TRBV12-3/TRBV12-4,TRBD2,TRBJ2-2,many,TGTGCCAGCAGTTTAAAATCGCGGGGGTTCCTGGTAGCACAGAGGCACACCGGGGAGCTGTTTTTT,CASSLKSRGFLVAQRHTGELFF
TRBV28,NA,TRBJ2-6,many,TGTGCCAGCGTACCACACGGAAGCTCTGGGGCCAACGTCCTGACTTTC,CASVPHGSSGANVLTF
TRBV2,NA,TRBJ2-5,NA,TGTGCCAGCAGTTCGGGGGTTGGGGAGACCCAGTACTTC,CASSSGVGETQYF